This section outlines one TCR beta chain sequence together with its context. This entry comes from a study of blood T cell repertoires in COVID-19. Produced via immunoSEQ multiplex PCR; TCRdb's table is partial and in-frame only. Among roughly 150,000 clones, approximately 77% were seen once, and the ten largest hold 8% to 11%. Germline CDR1 and CDR2: SGHRS and YFSETQ. The CDR3 is 13 amino acids. Trimming took off 4 bases at V and 2 bases at J, with 8 bases between the two ends. This sequence was found in a woman aged 80 or older with active or convalescent COVID-19. Sequenced: peripheral blood. V usage is TRBV5-1 and J usage is TRBJ2-3, with D possibly being TRBD2 (5 bases). CDR3 bases: TGCGCCAGCAGCGGAGGATACACAGATACGCAGTATTTT. Translating it yields CASSGGYTDTQYF.